A selection of T cell receptor beta chains follows, all from one sample in a study of blood T cells in healthy people across ages. A single record per CDR3 protein comes from TCRdb applying MiXCR to the 5' RACE reads. The table includes almost 800,000 distinct CDR3 sequences, 58% detected once. The sample comprised blood. Source of these receptors: a man between 25 and 39 years old in good health. CDR3s include the opening cysteine and the closing phenylalanine or tryptophan. Each record gives: clone size, V gene, J gene, D gene, CDR3 protein, CDR3 DNA. A D gene is named only where the DNA matches it firmly. Clone size is stated in some rows and not others, as once, few, many or a class when expanded.

clone size: .
V gene: TRBV2
J gene: TRBJ1-1
D gene: .
CDR3 protein: CATTFRGGNTEAFF
CDR3 DNA: TGTGCCACAACCTTTAGGGGAGGGAACACTGAAGCTTTCTTT

clone size: .
V gene: TRBV6-2/TRBV6-3
J gene: TRBJ2-5
D gene: TRBD2
CDR3 protein: CASSYPGLAGGPMFETQYF
CDR3 DNA: TGTGCCAGCAGTTACCCGGGACTAGCGGGAGGGCCGATGTTTGAGACCCAGTACTTC

clone size: few
V gene: TRBV11-2
J gene: TRBJ2-4
D gene: .
CDR3 protein: CASSLGYIQYF
CDR3 DNA: TGTGCCAGCAGCTTAGGTTACATTCAGTACTTC

clone size: once
V gene: TRBV5-6
J gene: TRBJ2-5
D gene: TRBD1
CDR3 protein: CASSPTGTESETQYF
CDR3 DNA: TGTGCCAGCAGCCCAACCGGGACAGAGTCAGAGACCCAGTACTTC

clone size: few
V gene: TRBV28
J gene: TRBJ2-5
D gene: TRBD2
CDR3 protein: CASKKLAGVRETQYF
CDR3 DNA: TGTGCCAGCAAGAAGCTAGCGGGAGTTCGGGAGACCCAGTACTTC

clone size: .
V gene: TRBV4-3
J gene: TRBJ2-1
D gene: .
CDR3 protein: CASSQDPAGYNEQFF
CDR3 DNA: TGCGCCAGCAGCCAAGATCCCGCCGGGTACAATGAGCAGTTCTTC

clone size: .
V gene: TRBV10-3
J gene: TRBJ2-3
D gene: .
CDR3 protein: CAISVSAESTDTQYF
CDR3 DNA: TGTGCCATCAGTGTTTCGGCGGAGAGCACAGATACGCAGTATTTT

clone size: .
V gene: TRBV12-3/TRBV12-4
J gene: TRBJ1-5
D gene: .
CDR3 protein: CASSLAGMLGGQPQHF
CDR3 DNA: TGTGCCAGCAGTTTGGCGGGAATGTTGGGCGGACAGCCCCAGCATTTT

clone size: .
V gene: TRBV7-2
J gene: TRBJ2-1
D gene: .
CDR3 protein: CASSFRGTQETQFF
CDR3 DNA: TGTGCCAGCAGCTTCAGGGGAACGCAAGAGACCCAGTTCTTC

clone size: .
V gene: TRBV25-1
J gene: TRBJ2-3
D gene: .
CDR3 protein: CASSEWVGENIDTQYF
CDR3 DNA: TGTGCCAGCAGTGAATGGGTGGGGGAGAATATAGATACGCAGTATTTT

clone size: .
V gene: TRBV7-9
J gene: TRBJ2-7
D gene: .
CDR3 protein: CASSSSLDSGYEQYF
CDR3 DNA: TGTGCCAGCAGCTCCTCGCTGGACAGTGGTTACGAGCAGTACTTC